These T cell receptor beta chains were read from a single sample in a study of blood T cell repertoires in COVID-19. TCRdb's copy holds only in-frame clones and misses some; the assay was immunoSEQ multiplex PCR. Of approximately 200,000 clones in the sample, about 88% were seen once. What was sequenced was peripheral blood. Every receptor here comes from a woman aged 60-70 years with acute or convalescent COVID-19. CDR3s include the opening cysteine and the closing phenylalanine or tryptophan. The order of the fields is J gene, V gene, clone size, D gene, CDR3 protein, CDR3 DNA. D genes are given only for firm matches. The size field is filled for only some rows; it gives once, few, many or a size class.

>TRBJ1-5|TRBV12-3/TRBV12-4|.|.
CASSRQLNQPQHF
TGTGCCAGCAGTAGACAGTTAAATCAGCCCCAGCATTTT
>TRBJ1-3|TRBV3-1/TRBV3-2|.|TRBD1
CASSPFRGNGNTIYF
TGTGCCAGCAGCCCATTCAGGGGGAACGGAAACACCATATATTTT
>TRBJ2-1|TRBV7-2|.|TRBD2
CASSLALRGLAGARNEQFF
TGTGCCAGCAGCTTAGCGCTAAGGGGGCTAGCGGGAGCGCGTAATGAGCAGTTCTTC
>TRBJ1-4|TRBV20-1|once|TRBD1
CSASRGEKLFF
TGCAGTGCTAGCAGGGGGGAAAAACTGTTTTTT
>TRBJ2-7|TRBV6-2/TRBV6-3|.|TRBD2
CASSSPGLASYEQYF
TGTGCCAGCAGTTCACCGGGACTAGCGAGCTACGAGCAGTACTTC
>TRBJ2-1|TRBV18|.|TRBD1
CASSQYFPGTVYNEQFF
TGTGCCAGCTCACAATACTTTCCCGGGACAGTTTACAATGAGCAGTTCTTC
>TRBJ2-7|TRBV18|few|.
CASSYDSSLYEQYF
TGTGCCAGCTCATATGACAGTTCTCTCTACGAGCAGTACTTC
>TRBJ2-2|TRBV3-1/TRBV3-2|many|TRBD2
CASSQVEAGLNTGELFF
TGTGCCAGCAGCCAAGTGGAAGCGGGGCTGAACACCGGGGAGCTGTTTTTT
>TRBJ2-2|TRBV4-1|.|TRBD1
CASSQETGVRRELFF
TGCGCCAGCAGCCAAGAGACAGGGGTCCGTAGGGAGCTGTTTTTT
>TRBJ1-6|TRBV7-2|.|TRBD1
CASSLVAGGASPLHF
TGTGCCAGCAGCTTAGTTGCAGGGGGCGCATCACCCCTCCACTTT
>TRBJ2-7|TRBV10-1|.|TRBD2
CASSESGRFYEQYF
TGCGCCAGCAGTGAAAGCGGGAGGTTCTACGAGCAGTACTTC
>TRBJ2-3|TRBV5-1|.|TRBD2
CASSLGLADTDTQYF
TGCGCCAGCAGCTTGGGACTAGCGGACACAGATACGCAGTATTTT
>TRBJ2-5|TRBV21-1|.|.
CASSKDARGGLADQETQYF
TGTGCCAGCAGCAAAGATGCCCGCGGCGGACTAGCGGACCAAGAGACCCAGTACTTC
>TRBJ1-5|TRBV2|.|.
CASGRQVSNQPQHF
TGTGCCAGCGGCCGACAGGTTAGCAATCAGCCCCAGCATTTT
>TRBJ1-5|TRBV4-1|.|.
CASSPTRGSNQPQHF
TGCGCCAGCAGCCCGACCCGGGGGAGCAATCAGCCCCAGCATTTT
>TRBJ2-3|TRBV7-9|once|TRBD2
CASSMRAGESTDTQYF
TGTGCCAGCAGCATGCGAGCGGGAGAAAGCACAGATACGCAGTATTTT
>TRBJ1-3|TRBV24-1|.|.
CATSELTIKNTIYF
TGTGCCACCAGTGAGTTGACAATTAAAAACACCATATATTTT
>TRBJ2-7|TRBV7-9|.|.
CASSFWGTYEQYF
TGTGCCAGCAGCTTTTGGGGGACTTACGAGCAGTACTTC
>TRBJ2-7|TRBV19|.|.
CASHRDNDSSVYEQYF
TGTGCCAGCCACCGGGACAACGATTCCAGTGTCTACGAGCAGTACTTC
>TRBJ2-1|TRBV5-1|.|.
CASSGPRKDEQFF
TGCGCCAGCAGCGGCCCCAGGAAAGATGAGCAGTTCTTC
>TRBJ2-4|TRBV30|.|TRBD2
CAWSQGLAGATEKNIQYF
TGTGCCTGGAGTCAGGGACTAGCGGGAGCCACGGAAAAAAACATTCAGTACTTC
>TRBJ2-7|TRBV10-3|once|TRBD1
CAIRDAGTGAHEQYF
TGTGCCATCAGGGACGCCGGGACAGGGGCCCACGAGCAGTACTTC
>TRBJ1-3|TRBV7-9|.|TRBD1
CASSLGTGPGNTIYF
TGTGCCAGCAGCCTAGGGACAGGGCCCGGAAACACCATATATTTT
>TRBJ2-7|TRBV6-5|.|TRBD2
CASSSGRGGPYEQYF
TGTGCCAGCAGTTCCGGGAGGGGTGGGCCCTACGAGCAGTACTTC
>TRBJ2-5|TRBV6-5|.|TRBD1
CASIRTGGFQETQYF
TGTGCCAGCATTCGGACAGGGGGCTTTCAGGAGACCCAGTACTTC
>TRBJ2-5|TRBV27|.|TRBD2
CASSHPSGRSLAGGYQETQYF
TGTGCCAGCAGTCATCCGTCGGGAAGGAGCTTAGCGGGAGGTTACCAAGAGACCCAGTACTTC
>TRBJ1-5|TRBV12-3/TRBV12-4|.|.
CASSLRRQPQHF
TGTGCCAGCAGTTTACGGAGACAGCCCCAGCATTTT